This T cell receptor beta chain was found in a study of vaccination and CD4 T cells after COVID-19. Study details: Some control cultures received a CEFX pool, which served as the positive control. Others received an HIV-1 Nef pool or no peptide. General study points: Researchers looked at relatively few convalescent patients and had no early post-infection timepoints.

Details on this clonotype: No antigen is known for it.

CDR1 and CDR2 (germline): KGHSH, LQKENI. The CDR3 has 15 amino acids. Trimming stripped 3 bases from V and 2 bases from J, with 11 bases between. This sample's treatment: approximately 9-day PBMC culture with coronavirus spike peptide pools or control peptides (ViraFEST assay). Oncomine TCR Beta short-read sequencing was applied to DNA from cultured CD4+ T cells. Each CDR3 protein gets one entry after TCRdb re-called the PCR reads with MiXCR. Counted here are about 10,000 distinct CDR3 sequences, roughly 30% occurring once; the ten biggest clones make up 15%. This TCR derives from a human donor who had recovered from COVID-19. This chain joins TRBV18 and TRBJ1-5, with D uncertain. This specimen consisted of CD4+ T cells from blood, cultured in vitro, obtained after SARS-CoV-2 vaccination. CDR3 loop: CASSPPSKGNQPQHF. The CDR3 nucleotides are TGTGCCAGCTCACCCCCGAGCAAAGGCAATCAGCCCCAGCATTTT.